One sample yielded the 27 T cell receptor beta chains listed below, sequenced in a study of T cell responses to AZD1222 COVID-19 vaccine. This table comes from immunoSEQ multiplex PCR, and its TCRdb copy is limited to in-frame clones, with some not included. Of about 79,000 clones in the sample, under 95% were seen once. This specimen was peripheral blood, taken on day 0 of MenACWY control vaccination. These receptors were taken from an adult in good health.

The V and J genes are TRBV27 and TRBJ1-3, with D uncertain. There are 15 residues in the CDR3. V was cut by 6 bases and J by 1 base, with 13 bases left in between. CDR1 and CDR2 (germline): MNHEY, SMNVEV (reference sequence). The CDR3 loop reads CASSRNLGSGNTIYF. CDR3 in DNA: TGTGCCAGCAGCCGGAATTTAGGATCTGGAAACACCATATATTTT.

This clone was observed once. The chain uses TRBV29-1 and TRBJ1-1; 10 bases map to TRBD1. Germline assignment: CDR1 SQVTM and CDR2 ANQGSEA. The CDR3 consists of 13 residues. V lost 7 bases and J lost 7; bases outside the gene matches: 9. CDR3 DNA: TGCAGCGGCTGCCGGGACAGGGGTAGTGAAGCTTTCTTT. This gives the protein CSGCRDRGSEAFF. Drawing the rest from reference TRBV29-1 and TRBJ1-1, the complete variable domain is SAVISQKPSRDICQRGTSLTIQCQVDSQVTMMFWYRQQPGQSLTLIATANQGSEATYESGFVIDKFPISRPNLTFSTLTVSNMSPEDSSIYLCSGCRDRGSEAFFGQGTRLTVV.

This chain uses TRBV5-1 with TRBJ1-1, with D maybe TRBD1 (5 bases). V lost 0 bases to trimming and J lost 0 bases, with 15 bases between them. Per the germline V gene, CDR1 is SGHRS and CDR2 is YFSETQ. The CDR3 covers 17 residues. CDR3 residues: CASSLVWQGQLNTEAFF. For the CDR3, the DNA is TGCGCCAGCAGCTTGGTGTGGCAGGGCCAATTGAACACTGAAGCTTTCTTT.

The CDR3 reads CASSLLAATGELFF. CDR3 DNA sequence: TGTGCCAGCAGCTTACTAGCCGCCACCGGGGAGCTGTTTTTT. The rearrangement links TRBV11-1 to TRBJ2-2; tentatively, D is TRBD2 (5 bases). Germline V gene sequence: CDR1 SGHAT, CDR2 FQDESV (reference sequence). Trimming shortened V by 2 bases and J by 4 bases, and 8 bases separated the two germline ends. The CDR3 consists of 14 residues.

This chain joins TRBV7-6 and TRBJ1-1; the D is unclear. The CDR3 has 18 amino acids. CDR1 SGHVS and CDR2 FNYEAQ come from the germline V gene. Trimming left V 1 base short and J 7 bases short, with 25 bases between. CDR3 DNA sequence: TGTGCCAGCAGCTTAGTGGGTCGGAGCGGGGAACGGCTTAATGAAGCTTTCTTT. As protein: CASSLVGRSGERLNEAFF.

CDR3 DNA: TGTGCCAGCAGTGAAACAGGAGTTGGCTACACCTTC. Translated, it gives CASSETGVGYTF. This chain joins TRBV6-1 and TRBJ1-2; TRBD1 is a possible D gene (5 bases). With 2 bases removed from V and 7 bases from J, the gap between germline ends came to 8 bases. CDR3 length: 12 amino acids. Germline V gives CDR1 MNHNS, CDR2 SASEGT.

The chain couples TRBV7-3 to TRBJ2-7, with D tentatively TRBD1 or TRBD2 (5 bases each). The germline V gene encodes CDR1 SGHTA and CDR2 FQGTGA. Trimming pared 5 bases from V and 3 bases from J, leaving 11 bases between. The CDR3 loop spans 13 amino acids. The CDR3 loop reads CASSHRGGYEQYF. CDR3 DNA sequence: TGTGCCAGCAGCCACCGTGGGGGCTACGAGCAGTACTTC.

V is TRBV2 and J is TRBJ1-2; the match to TRBD1 covers 7 bases. V trimming: 4 bases; J trimming: 8 bases; junction bases outside the gene matches: 13. From germline, CDR1 is SNHLY and CDR2 FYNNEI. The CDR3 runs to 15 residues. The CDR3 sequence is CASSGGYRGLSGYTF. CDR3 sequence (DNA): TGTGCCAGCAGTGGAGGATACAGGGGACTTTCCGGCTACACCTTC.

The sample holds one count of this clone. This rearrangement joins TRBV10-3 to TRBJ2-5; 11 nucleotides agree with TRBD2. V lost 0 bases to trimming and J lost 1 base; unmatched junction nucleotides: 4. The CDR3 sequence is 17 residues long. The germline V gene encodes CDR1 ENHRY and CDR2 SYGVKD. Here the CDR3 reads CAISESIGTSGQETQYF. The CDR3 bases are TGTGCCATCAGTGAGTCAATAGGGACTAGCGGCCAAGAGACCCAGTACTTC.

V is TRBV4-1 and J is TRBJ2-7; TRBD1 aligns across 9 bases. The CDR3 extends over 16 amino acids. Germline-derived CDR1 and CDR2 are MGHRA and YSYEKL. V was pared by 0 bases and J by 6 bases, with 9 bases of the junction left unmatched. CDR3 residues: CASSQDEGTGWREQYF. The CDR3 nucleotides are TGCGCCAGCAGCCAAGATGAGGGGACAGGGTGGCGCGAGCAGTACTTC.

The V call is TRBV2, the J call TRBJ2-2, with 8 bases identical to TRBD2. Germline CDR1 is SNHLY and CDR2 is FYNNEI. This CDR3 region has 15 residues. Trimming removed 3 bases from V and 7 bases from J; junction bases left unmatched: 7. The CDR3 loop reads CASSEAGGFGGELFF. CDR3 DNA: TGTGCCAGCAGTGAGGCGGGGGGTTTCGGCGGGGAGCTGTTTTTT. Complete variable domain (other parts from reference TRBV2 and TRBJ2-2): EPEVTQTPSHQVTQMGQEVILRCVPISNHLYFYWYRQILGQKVEFLVSFYNNEISEKSEIFDDQFSVERPDGSNFTLKIRSTKLEDSAMYFCASSEAGGFGGELFFGEGSRLTVL.

The CDR3 sequence: CASSTGDRVNEQYF. For the CDR3, the DNA is TGTGCCAGCAGCACCGGCGACAGGGTCAACGAGCAGTACTTC. The chain carries TRBV6-5 and TRBJ2-7; 7 bases are shared with TRBD1. The V segment lost 6 bases and the J segment 5 bases; nucleotides outside the gene matches: 10. This CDR3 is 14 amino acids long. Germline V lookup: CDR1 MNHEY, CDR2 SVGAGI.

The chain carries TRBV9 and TRBJ2-2; TRBD1 is a possible D gene (6 bases). Trimming cost V 0 bases and J 3 bases, with 18 bases left between them. The CDR3 sequence is 18 residues long. Germline V lookup: CDR1 SGDLS, CDR2 YYNGEE. In nucleotides, the CDR3 is TGTGCCAGCAGCGTAGGCCCTCAGGGGTCCCTGGACACCGGGGAGCTGTTTTTT. Translation gives CASSVGPQGSLDTGELFF.

There are a few counts of this clone. The chain couples TRBV29-1 to TRBJ2-5; 9 bases line up with TRBD2. Germline CDR1 is SQVTM and CDR2 is ANQGSEA. CDR3 length: 13 amino acids. J was trimmed by 4 bases and V by 4 bases; bases with no gene match: 4. CDR3 amino acids: CSVGATSGETQYF. CDR3 nucleotide sequence: TGCAGCGTTGGCGCGACTAGCGGAGAGACCCAGTACTTC.

The gene calls are TRBV13 and TRBJ1-4, with D possibly matching TRBD1 (6 bases). This CDR3 spans 15 amino acids. V was cut by 0 bases and J by 8 bases, with 13 bases left in between. Germline-derived CDR1 and CDR2 are PRHDT and FYEKMQ (reference sequence). This CDR3 reads CASSLGHREFEKLFF. The CDR3, as DNA: TGTGCCAGCAGCTTAGGACACAGGGAATTCGAAAAACTGTTTTTT.

This chain connects TRBV6-4 to TRBJ2-4; no reliable D call. CDR1 is MRHNA and CDR2 is SNTAGT in the germline V gene. Between the trimmed V and J ends, which lost 7 bases and 0 bases, there was a span of 7 bases. The CDR3 is made up of 13 amino acids. The CDR3 reads CASILLAKNIQYF. CDR3 coding DNA: TGTGCCAGCATTTTACTAGCCAAAAACATTCAGTACTTC.

The rearrangement links TRBV19 to TRBJ1-2; D not certain. In germline, CDR1 is LNHDA, CDR2 SQIVND (reference sequence). The V and J ends lost 7 bases and 0 bases respectively, with 9 bases between them. This CDR3 is 13 amino acids long. In DNA form, the CDR3 reads TGTGCCAGTACCGCCGGCACTAACTATGGCTACACCTTC. This gives the protein CASTAGTNYGYTF.

This clone was counted only a few times. V and J are TRBV5-4 and TRBJ1-6; a weak D match, TRBD1 (6 bases). The CDR3 extends over 16 amino acids. Germline V gene sequence: CDR1 SGHNT, CDR2 YYREEE (reference sequence). Between the trimmed V and J ends, which lost 0 bases and 8 bases, there was a span of 15 bases. The CDR3 bases are TGTGCCAGCAGCTTGGTTCGGGGGGCTGTTGATTCACCCCTCCACTTT. As protein: CASSLVRGAVDSPLHF.

The CDR3 nucleotides read TGTGCCATCAGGGAGACAGGGAGGGGCTACACCTTC. Protein product: CAIRETGRGYTF. The V and J genes are TRBV10-3 and TRBJ1-2; the match to TRBD1 covers 7 bases. Germline values: CDR1 ENHRY, CDR2 SYGVKD. Unmatched junction bases numbered 6, after V lost 6 bases and J lost 8 bases. The CDR3 totals 12 residues.

The V call is TRBV6-2 or TRBV6-3, the J call TRBJ1-1, with a possible D match to TRBD1 (5 bases). The germline CDR1 and CDR2 sequences are MNHEY and SVGEGT. The CDR3 consists of 13 residues. The germline V and J ends were trimmed by 6 bases and 1 base, with 9 bases remaining between them. DNA for the CDR3: TGTGCCAGCAGCCGACAGAGGAACACTGAAGCTTTCTTT. This translates into CASSRQRNTEAFF.

V gene TRBV3-1 (or the pseudogene TRBV3-2) combines with J gene TRBJ1-6; D gene ambiguous. The CDR3 is 11 residues long. The ends were cut back, 8 bases at V and 5 bases at J, with 4 bases in the middle. Germline loops: CDR1 LGHDT, CDR2 YNNKEL (reference sequence). The DNA for the CDR3 is TGTGCCAGCTCAGATAATTCACCCCTCCACTTT. This codes for CASSDNSPLHF.

The rearrangement uses TRBV21-1 and TRBJ2-7; TRBD1, the table's D call, lacks a check against the DNA. TRBV21-1 is a pseudogene segment. This CDR3 has 14 amino acids. CDR3 sequence (DNA): TGTGCCAGCAGCGCCCGGGACAGGGATTACGAGCAGTACTTC. This gives the protein CASSARDRDYEQYF.

As concerns this clone: The junction does not match germline at one end; this may be a read error. The gene calls are TRBV7-6 and TRBJ2-5; TRBD2 agrees at 11 bases. Germline V gene sequence: CDR1 SGHVS, CDR2 FNYEAQ. This CDR3 is 16 amino acids long. CDR3 loop: CASSLASGGLLETQYF. In DNA, the CDR3 is TGTGCCAGCAGCCTAGCTAGCGGGGGGTTGTTGGAGACCCAGTACTTC.

The V and J genes are TRBV7-9 and TRBJ1-5; D call uncertain. Between the trimmed V and J ends, which lost 1 base and 0 bases, there was a span of 10 bases. This CDR3 spans 16 amino acids. Germline-derived CDR1 and CDR2 are SEHNR and FQNEAQ (reference sequence). The CDR3 DNA sequence: TGTGCCAGCAGCTTAGTAAGGGAAAATAGCAATCAGCCCCAGCATTTT. This encodes CASSLVRENSNQPQHF.

The gene calls are TRBV5-1 and TRBJ2-7; possible D gene TRBD1, 6 bases. CDR1 is SGHRS, CDR2 YFSETQ, per germline. V gave up 0 bases and J gave up 3 bases, with 10 bases separating them. The CDR3 contains 14 residues. CDR3 in DNA: TGCGCCAGCAGCTTGGCCGACAGGTACTACGAGCAGTACTTC. This sequence encodes CASSLADRYYEQYF. Filled out from reference TRBV5-1 and TRBJ2-7, the complete variable domain reads KAGVTQTPRYLIKTRGQQVTLSCSPISGHRSVSWYQQTPGQGLQFLFEYFSETQRNKGNFPGRFSGRQFSNSRSEMNVSTLELGDSALYLCASSLADRYYEQYFGPGTRLTVT.

V and J are TRBV19 and TRBJ2-6; perhaps TRBD1 as D (6 bases). Looked up from germline, CDR1 is LNHDA and CDR2 is SQIVND (reference sequence). Trimming pared 6 bases from V and 1 base from J, leaving 13 bases between. The CDR3 contains 16 residues. CDR3 nucleotide sequence: TGTGCCAGTAGGAAGGACAGCCGATCTGGGGCCAACGTCCTGACTTTC. Translated, it gives CASRKDSRSGANVLTF.

The V and J genes are TRBV18 and TRBJ2-7; 7 nucleotides agree with TRBD1. Looked up from germline, CDR1 is KGHSH and CDR2 is LQKENI. The CDR3 totals 12 residues. V shed 5 bases and J 6 bases; nucleotides not matched to a gene: 4. The CDR3 DNA is TGTGCCAGCTCAACTACAGGGGCCGAGCAGTACTTC. Protein: CASSTTGAEQYF. The full variable domain, with the rest looked up from reference TRBV18 and TRBJ2-7, is NAGVMQNPRHLVRRRGQEARLRCSPMKGHSHVYWYRQLPEEGLKFMVYLQKENIIDESGMPKERFSAEFPKEGPSILRIQQVVRGDSAAYFCASSTTGAEQYFGPGTRLTVT.